This T cell receptor (beta chain) was recorded in a study of Ad26.COV2.S vaccination and SARS-CoV-2 variants. Treatment here: 19 received Ad26.COV2.S at low or high dose, single or two shots; 5 received placebo; per-sample allocation not given. Material that was analyzed had been drawn on day 63 after the first vaccine or placebo injection. Wuhan-strain spike was delivered by a replication-incompetent Ad26 vector. The CDR3 contains 15 residues. V shed 3 bases and J 6 bases; nucleotides not matched to a gene: 7. Germline V lookup: CDR1 LGHDT, CDR2 YNNKEL (reference sequence). Data came from immunoSEQ multiplex PCR; TCRdb stores just in-frame clones and leaves some out. The sample has 300,000 to 400,000 clones, 87% seen once.

Specimen: peripheral blood, collected in a trial of Ad26.COV2.S vaccine versus placebo. This TCR was recovered from a person between 18 and 60 years old who received the Ad26.COV2.S COVID-19 vaccine or a placebo. This chain uses TRBV3-1 (or the pseudogene TRBV3-2) with TRBJ1-2, with TRBD1 matching over 10 bases. The CDR3 sequence is CASSHSGQGVNGYTF. The CDR3 nucleotides read TGTGCCAGCAGCCACTCCGGACAGGGGGTAAATGGCTACACCTTC.